This TCR beta chain is drawn from a study of shared clonotypes between healthy human individuals. Whole-study findings and limits: Depth of sequencing was expected to influence donor clonotype sharing.

To note about this clone: Its antigen is unknown.

Those who donated were healthy HIV-negative adults, with no recent acute infections or vaccinations reported. The investigators split CD4+ cells into a CD45RA+ naive subset and a CD45RA-negative memory subset. This CDR3 spans 15 amino acids. Trimming shortened V by 1 base and J by 1 base, and 10 bases separated the two germline ends. The V gene's germline CDR1 is SEHNR and CDR2 FQNEAQ (reference sequence). About 200 ng DNA, approximately 31,000 T cell genomes, went into each sorted-subset replicate PCR. The data were produced by immunoSEQ multiplex PCR, yet TCRdb's version contains in-frame clones alone and is incomplete. The sample lists more than 2,000,000 clones; over 90% were seen once.

The clonotype originates from a man aged 18 to 35 in good health. Some clones in this sample may be carry-over from other donors' samples. Specimen: naive CD4+ T cells from PBMCs. Subset given: CD45RA+ positively selected. This chain uses TRBV7-9 with TRBJ1-1; D call uncertain. CDR3 in DNA: TGTGCCAGCAGCTTAGATGGGAACAGGAACACTGAAGCTTTCTTT. Translation gives CASSLDGNRNTEAFF.